In this sample, the clone carrying this T cell receptor beta chain turned up many times. The antigen is unknown. A second PCR, run for roughly 6 to 11 cycles, used a sample-barcoded 5' primer plus a J-beta primer mix. Per sample, CDR3-containing paired-end reads numbered at least 2.5 million. Each CDR3 protein gets one entry after TCRdb re-called the 5' RACE reads with MiXCR. Of about 570,000 distinct CDR3 sequences listed, 25% to 30% were seen once; the top ten hold roughly 18%. These data originate in a study of blood T cells in healthy people across ages. Study outcomes and limitations: Higher naive T cell percentage went strongly together with higher TCR beta diversity. There were more naive CD4+ cells and higher diversity in long-lived donors than in aged donors.

This CDR3 comprises 15 residues. J gave up 8 bases and V 0 bases, and 4 bases lay outside the gene matches. Per germline, CDR1 SGHDT and CDR2 YYEEEE. Extracted total RNA amounted to at least 5.5 micrograms for each sample. The origin of this receptor is a woman aged 70 to 79 in good health. The chain uses TRBV5-6 and TRBJ2-4, with TRBD2 matching 11 bases. Sequencing was carried out using blood. In nucleotides, the CDR3 is TGTGCCAGCAGCTTGGGTAGCGGGGGGGATCACATTCAGTACTTC. Translation gives CASSLGSGGDHIQYF.